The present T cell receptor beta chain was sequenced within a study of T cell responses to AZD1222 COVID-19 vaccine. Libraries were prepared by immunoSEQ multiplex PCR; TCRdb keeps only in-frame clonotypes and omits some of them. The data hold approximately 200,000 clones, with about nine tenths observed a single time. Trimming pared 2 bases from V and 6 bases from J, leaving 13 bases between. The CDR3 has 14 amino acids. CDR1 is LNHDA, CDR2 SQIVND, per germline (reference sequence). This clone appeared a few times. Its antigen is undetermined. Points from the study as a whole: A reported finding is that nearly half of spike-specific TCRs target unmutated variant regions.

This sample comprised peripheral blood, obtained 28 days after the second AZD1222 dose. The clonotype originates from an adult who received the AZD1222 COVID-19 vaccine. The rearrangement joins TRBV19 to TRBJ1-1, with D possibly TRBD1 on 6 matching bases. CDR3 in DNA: TGTGCCAGTAGTATACAGGGGACGGGCTCTGAAGCTTTCTTT. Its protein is CASSIQGTGSEAFF.